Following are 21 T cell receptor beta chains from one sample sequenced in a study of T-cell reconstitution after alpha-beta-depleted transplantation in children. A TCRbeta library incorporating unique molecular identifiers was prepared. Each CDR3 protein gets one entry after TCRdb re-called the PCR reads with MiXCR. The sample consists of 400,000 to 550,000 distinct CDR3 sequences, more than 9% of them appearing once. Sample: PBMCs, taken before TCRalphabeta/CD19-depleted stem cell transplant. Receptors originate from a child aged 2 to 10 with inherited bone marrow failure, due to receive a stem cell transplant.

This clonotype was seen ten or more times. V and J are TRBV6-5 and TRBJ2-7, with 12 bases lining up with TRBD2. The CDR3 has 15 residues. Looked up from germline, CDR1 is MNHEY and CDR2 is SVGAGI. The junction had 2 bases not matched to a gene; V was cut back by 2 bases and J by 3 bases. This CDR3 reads CASSYGLAGNYEQYF. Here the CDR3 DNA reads TGTGCCAGCAGTTACGGACTAGCGGGAAACTACGAGCAGTACTTC.

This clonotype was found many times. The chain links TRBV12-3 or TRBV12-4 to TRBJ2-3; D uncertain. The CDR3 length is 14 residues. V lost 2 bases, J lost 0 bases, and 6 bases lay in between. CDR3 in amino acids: CASSLSDSTDTQYF. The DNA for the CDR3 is TGTGCCAGCAGTTTATCCGACAGCACAGATACGCAGTATTTT.

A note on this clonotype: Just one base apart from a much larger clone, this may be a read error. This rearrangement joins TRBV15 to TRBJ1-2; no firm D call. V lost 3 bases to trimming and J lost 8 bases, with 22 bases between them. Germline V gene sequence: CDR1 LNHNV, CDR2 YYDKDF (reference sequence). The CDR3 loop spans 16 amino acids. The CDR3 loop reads CATSSSPGRHVRGYTF. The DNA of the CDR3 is TGTGCCACCAGCAGCTCTCCGGGCCGGCATGTCAGGGGCTACACCTTC.

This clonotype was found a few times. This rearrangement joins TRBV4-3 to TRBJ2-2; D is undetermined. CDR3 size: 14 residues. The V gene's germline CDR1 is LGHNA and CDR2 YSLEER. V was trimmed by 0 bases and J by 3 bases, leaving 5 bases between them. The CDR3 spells CASSQDHYTGELFF. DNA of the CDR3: TGCGCCAGCAGCCAAGATCATTACACCGGGGAGCTGTTTTTT.

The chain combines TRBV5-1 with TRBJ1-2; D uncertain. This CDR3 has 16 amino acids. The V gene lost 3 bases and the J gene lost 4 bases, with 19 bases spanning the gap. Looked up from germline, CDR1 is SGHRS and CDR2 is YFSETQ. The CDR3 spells CASSSPGYRLGYGYTF. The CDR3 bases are TGCGCCAGCAGCTCGCCCGGGTATCGTCTCGGCTATGGCTACACCTTC.

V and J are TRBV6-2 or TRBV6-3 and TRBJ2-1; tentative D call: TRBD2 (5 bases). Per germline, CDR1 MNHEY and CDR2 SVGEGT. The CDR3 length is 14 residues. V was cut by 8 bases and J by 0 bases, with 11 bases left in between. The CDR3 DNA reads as TGTGCCAGCGCGAAGCGGAGCTCCTACAATGAGCAGTTCTTC. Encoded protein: CASAKRSSYNEQFF.

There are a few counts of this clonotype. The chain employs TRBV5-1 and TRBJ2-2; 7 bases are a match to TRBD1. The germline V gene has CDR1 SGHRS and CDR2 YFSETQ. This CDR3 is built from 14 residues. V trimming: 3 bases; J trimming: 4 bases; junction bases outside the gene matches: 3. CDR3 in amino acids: CASSWDSFTGELFF. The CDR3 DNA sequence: TGCGCCAGCAGCTGGGACAGCTTCACCGGGGAGCTGTTTTTT.

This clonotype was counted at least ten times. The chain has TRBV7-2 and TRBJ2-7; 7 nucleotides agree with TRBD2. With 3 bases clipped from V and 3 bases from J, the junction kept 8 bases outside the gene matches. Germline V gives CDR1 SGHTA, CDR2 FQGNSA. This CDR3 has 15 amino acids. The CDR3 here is CASSFFAGELYEQYF. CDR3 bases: TGTGCCAGCAGCTTCTTTGCGGGAGAGCTCTACGAGCAGTACTTC.

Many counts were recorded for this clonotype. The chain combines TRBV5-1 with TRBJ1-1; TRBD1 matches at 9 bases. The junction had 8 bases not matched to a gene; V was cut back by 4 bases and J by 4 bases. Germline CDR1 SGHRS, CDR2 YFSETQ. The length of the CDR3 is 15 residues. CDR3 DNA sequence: TGCGCCAGCAGCCCCGGACAGGGGCGAATCACTGAAGCTTTCTTT. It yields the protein CASSPGQGRITEAFF.

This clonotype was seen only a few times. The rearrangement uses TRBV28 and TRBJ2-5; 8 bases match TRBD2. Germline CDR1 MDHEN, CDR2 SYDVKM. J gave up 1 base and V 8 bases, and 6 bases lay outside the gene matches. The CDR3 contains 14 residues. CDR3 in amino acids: CASGPGGGQETQYF. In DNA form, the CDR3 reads TGTGCCAGCGGACCCGGGGGGGGCCAAGAGACCCAGTACTTC. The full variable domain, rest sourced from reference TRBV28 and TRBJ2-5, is DVKVTQSSRYLVKRTGEKVFLECVQDMDHENMFWYRQDPGLGLRLIYFSYDVKMKEKGDIPEGYSVSREKKERFSLILESASTNQTSMYLCASGPGGGQETQYFGPGTRLLVL.

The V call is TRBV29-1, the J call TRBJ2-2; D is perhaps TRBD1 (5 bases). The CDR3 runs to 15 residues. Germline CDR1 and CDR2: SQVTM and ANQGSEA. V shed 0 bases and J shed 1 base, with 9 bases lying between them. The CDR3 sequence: CSVEDRALNTGELFF. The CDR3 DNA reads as TGCAGCGTTGAAGACAGGGCCCTGAACACCGGGGAGCTGTTTTTT.

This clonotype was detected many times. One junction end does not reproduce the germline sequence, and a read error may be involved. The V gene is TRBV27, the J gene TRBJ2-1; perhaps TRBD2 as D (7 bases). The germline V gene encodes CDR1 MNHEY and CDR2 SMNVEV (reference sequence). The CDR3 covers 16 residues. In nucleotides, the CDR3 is TGTGCCAGCGGTTTCGGGGGCGGGGAGGGGCGGGGTGAGCAGTTCTTC. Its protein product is CASGFGGGEGRGEQFF.

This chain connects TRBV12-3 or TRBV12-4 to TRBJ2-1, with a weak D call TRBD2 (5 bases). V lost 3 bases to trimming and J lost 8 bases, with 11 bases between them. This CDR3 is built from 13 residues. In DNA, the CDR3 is TGTGCCAGCAGTTTTCGAGGGATGGATGAGCAGTTCTTC. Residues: CASSFRGMDEQFF.

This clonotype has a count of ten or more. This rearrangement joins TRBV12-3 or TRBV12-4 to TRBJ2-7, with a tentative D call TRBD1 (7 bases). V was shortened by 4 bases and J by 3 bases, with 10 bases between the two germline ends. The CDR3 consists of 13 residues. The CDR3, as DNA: TGTGCCAGCAGTTGGCAGGGGGGCTACGAGCAGTACTTC. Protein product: CASSWQGGYEQYF.

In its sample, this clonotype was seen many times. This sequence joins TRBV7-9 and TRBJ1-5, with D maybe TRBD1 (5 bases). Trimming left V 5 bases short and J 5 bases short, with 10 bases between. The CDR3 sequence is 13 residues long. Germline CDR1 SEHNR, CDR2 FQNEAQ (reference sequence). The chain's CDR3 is CASSTQGDQPQHF. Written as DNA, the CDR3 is TGTGCCAGCAGCACCCAGGGTGATCAGCCCCAGCATTTT.

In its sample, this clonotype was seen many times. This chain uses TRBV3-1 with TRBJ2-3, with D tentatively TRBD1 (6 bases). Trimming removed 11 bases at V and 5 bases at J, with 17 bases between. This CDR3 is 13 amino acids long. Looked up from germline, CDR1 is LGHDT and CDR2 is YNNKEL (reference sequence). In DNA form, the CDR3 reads TGTGCCGTGGGAGAACAGGGCGGAGATACGCAGTATTTT. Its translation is CAVGEQGGDTQYF.

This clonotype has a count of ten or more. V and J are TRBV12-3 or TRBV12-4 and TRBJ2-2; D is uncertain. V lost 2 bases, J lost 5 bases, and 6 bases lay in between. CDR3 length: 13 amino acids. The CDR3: CASSLLDTGELFF. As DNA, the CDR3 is TGTGCCAGCAGTTTACTAGATACCGGGGAGCTGTTTTTT.

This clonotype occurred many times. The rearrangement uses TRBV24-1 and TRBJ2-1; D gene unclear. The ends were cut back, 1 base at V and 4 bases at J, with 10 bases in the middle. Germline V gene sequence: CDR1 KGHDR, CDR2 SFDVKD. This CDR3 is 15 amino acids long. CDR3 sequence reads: CATSDLGSQYNEQFF. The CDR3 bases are TGTGCCACCAGTGATTTAGGGTCCCAATACAATGAGCAGTTCTTC.

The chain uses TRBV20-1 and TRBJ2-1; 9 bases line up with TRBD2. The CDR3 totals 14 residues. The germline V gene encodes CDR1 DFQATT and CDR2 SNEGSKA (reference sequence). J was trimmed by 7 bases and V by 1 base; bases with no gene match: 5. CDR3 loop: CSARGSGRRNEQFF. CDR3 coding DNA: TGCAGTGCTAGAGGGAGCGGGAGGCGGAATGAGCAGTTCTTC.

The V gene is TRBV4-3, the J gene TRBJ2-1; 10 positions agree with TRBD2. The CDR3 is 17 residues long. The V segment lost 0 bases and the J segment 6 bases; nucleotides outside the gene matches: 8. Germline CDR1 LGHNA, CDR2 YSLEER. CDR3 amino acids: CASSQDVTSGMGNEQFF. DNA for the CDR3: TGCGCCAGCAGCCAAGATGTTACTAGCGGGATGGGCAATGAGCAGTTCTTC.

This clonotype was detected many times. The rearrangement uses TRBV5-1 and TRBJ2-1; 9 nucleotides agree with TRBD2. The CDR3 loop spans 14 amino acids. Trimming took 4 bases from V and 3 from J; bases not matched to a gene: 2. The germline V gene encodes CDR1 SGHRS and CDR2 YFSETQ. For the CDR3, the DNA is TGCGCCAGCAGCCGGCGGGAGGGCTACAATGAGCAGTTCTTC. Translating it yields CASSRREGYNEQFF. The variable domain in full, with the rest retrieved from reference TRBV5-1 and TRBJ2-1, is KAGVTQTPRYLIKTRGQQVTLSCSPISGHRSVSWYQQTPGQGLQFLFEYFSETQRNKGNFPGRFSGRQFSNSRSEMNVSTLELGDSALYLCASSRREGYNEQFFGPGTRLTVL.